These 18 T cell receptor beta chains were sequenced from one sample in a study of cytomegalovirus exposure and HLA in healthy donors. Primers: 60 Vbeta forward and 13 Jbeta reverse. Some clones are missing from TCRdb's copy, which holds only in-frame ones; the method was immunoSEQ multiplex PCR. Of approximately 160,000 clones in the sample, 84% were seen once. The material sequenced was PBMCs. All receptors come from a boy aged 2 to 9 in good health and CMV-seronegative.

The chain carries TRBV7-6 and TRBJ2-3, with TRBD2 as a possible D gene (5 bases). Deletions cut 5 bases from V and 1 base from J, with 16 bases between. The CDR3 is made up of 16 amino acids. Germline V gives CDR1 SGHVS, CDR2 FNYEAQ. The CDR3 sequence is CASSPSGGPGTDTQYF. In nucleotides, the CDR3 is TGTGCCAGCAGCCCCTCAGGAGGCCCTGGCACAGATACGCAGTATTTT.

The V gene is TRBV6-1, the J gene TRBJ1-3, with D possibly being TRBD1 (6 bases). Trimming cost V 6 bases and J 8 bases, with 20 bases left between them. Germline V CDR1 and CDR2: MNHNS, SASEGT. The CDR3 has 15 amino acids. CDR3 in amino acids: CASRAPGGLDDTIYF. The CDR3 DNA sequence: TGTGCCAGCAGAGCGCCCGGGGGGCTCGATGACACCATATATTTT.

This clone showed up just once. Relative to the germline gene, one junction end is altered; a read error may explain this. The V gene is TRBV28, the J gene TRBJ1-5; 8 bases align to TRBD1. CDR1 is MDHEN, CDR2 SYDVKM, per germline. This CDR3 comprises 15 residues. The CDR3 DNA reads as TGTGCCGGCAGTCTCCCACAGGGGGTCAATCAGCCCCAGCATTTT. Translated: CAGSLPQGVNQPQHF.

The CDR3 DNA sequence: TGTGCCAGCAGGATGGACAGGGAATATGGCTACACCTTC. Translating it yields CASRMDREYGYTF. The gene calls are TRBV6-6 and TRBJ1-2; 8 bases fit TRBD1. Trimming took 6 bases from V and 5 from J; bases not matched to a gene: 5. The CDR3 has 13 residues. Germline V gives CDR1 MNHNY, CDR2 SVGAGI (reference sequence).

The J gene is TRBJ2-2, the V gene TRBV5-1; D ambiguous. The CDR3 runs to 14 residues. Germline lookup yields CDR1 SGHRS and CDR2 YFSETQ. V gave up 7 bases and J gave up 2 bases, with 12 bases separating them. The CDR3 protein is CASSYGINTGELFF. The CDR3 region has the DNA TGCGCCAGCTCCTACGGTATCAACACCGGGGAGCTGTTTTTT.

The chain links TRBV30 to TRBJ2-5, with 10 bases fitting TRBD2. The end of the DNA is better explained by TRBJ2-7, so the J call may be wrong. The CDR3 has 14 amino acids. The germline gives CDR1 GTSNPN, CDR2 SVGIG (reference sequence). DNA of the CDR3: TGTGCCTGGAGCGGGACTAGCGAATTTTACGAGCAGTACTTC. Translation: CAWSGTSEFYEQYF.

V gene TRBV29-1 combines with J gene TRBJ2-5, with D possibly matching TRBD2 (6 bases). The DNA end is a closer match to TRBJ2-7, so the J assignment may be wrong. Germline CDR1 reads SQVTM; CDR2 reads ANQGSEA. This CDR3 is 12 amino acids long. The CDR3 nucleotides read TGCAGCGTCGCGGGACCCTTCGGCGAGCAGTACTTC. Its translation: CSVAGPFGEQYF.

This chain connects TRBV15 to TRBJ2-2, with a possible D match to TRBD2 (6 bases). CDR3 size: 16 residues. V was cut by 0 bases and J by 0 bases, with 8 bases left in between. Germline values: CDR1 LNHNV, CDR2 YYDKDF (reference sequence). CDR3 sequence reads: CATSRDGGSNTGELFF. In DNA, the CDR3 is TGTGCCACCAGCAGAGATGGAGGGTCGAACACCGGGGAGCTGTTTTTT.

The gene calls are TRBV27 and TRBJ1-1; no firm D call. From germline, CDR1 is MNHEY and CDR2 SMNVEV (reference sequence). The CDR3 contains 14 residues. V lost 4 bases and J lost 2, with 11 bases in between. DNA for the CDR3: TGTGCCAGCAGTTCCCCGCCGACTAACACTGAAGCTTTCTTT. Protein product: CASSSPPTNTEAFF.

In its sample, this clone was seen a few times. At one end the junction does not follow the germline gene, possibly because of a read error. V gene TRBV7-7 combines with J gene TRBJ2-7; 10 nucleotides match TRBD1. The CDR3 consists of 14 residues. CDR1 and CDR2 (germline): SSHAT, FNYEAQ (reference sequence). The CDR3 nucleotides are TGTGCTAGCAGCTTCCAGACAGGGGGCGGCGAGCAGTACTTC. Amino acids: CASSFQTGGGEQYF.

This chain joins TRBV11-2 and TRBJ2-2; TRBD2 matches at 10 bases. J gave up 4 bases and V 3 bases, and 5 bases lay outside the gene matches. CDR3 length equals 16 residues. Per the germline V gene, CDR1 is SGHAT and CDR2 is FQNNGV. The CDR3 sequence is CASSFASGSGTGELFF. For the CDR3, the DNA is TGTGCCAGCAGCTTCGCTAGCGGGAGTGGCACCGGGGAGCTGTTTTTT.

V gene TRBV7-6 combines with J gene TRBJ2-2; 9 nucleotides match TRBD1. Germline CDR1 is SGHVS and CDR2 is FNYEAQ. The junction had 13 bases not matched to a gene; V was cut back by 5 bases and J by 6 bases. The CDR3 has 17 amino acids. CDR3 nucleotide sequence: TGTGCCAGCAGCCCCCAGAGGGGACAGGGTAGCCCCGGGGAGCTGTTTTTT. This codes for CASSPQRGQGSPGELFF.

The chain uses TRBV29-1 and TRBJ1-1; D is possibly TRBD1 (6 bases). The CDR3 totals 13 residues. Trimming cost V 5 bases and J 1 base, with 11 bases left between them. CDR1 is SQVTM, CDR2 ANQGSEA, per germline. The CDR3 coding sequence is TGCAGCGTTACCGGGACACCGAACACTGAAGCTTTCTTT. This translates into CSVTGTPNTEAFF.

CDR3 sequence: CASSPTGINEKLFF. The CDR3 DNA reads TGCGCCAGCAGCCCGACAGGGATTAATGAAAAACTGTTTTTT. The chain couples TRBV5-1 to TRBJ1-4, with 7 bases identical to TRBD1. Per germline, CDR1 SGHRS and CDR2 YFSETQ. The CDR3 spans 14 residues. V lost 4 bases, J lost 4 bases, and 4 bases stayed unmatched.

The chain links TRBV7-9 to TRBJ1-5, with D perhaps matching TRBD1 (5 bases). Germline-derived CDR1 and CDR2 are SEHNR and FQNEAQ (reference sequence). CDR3 length equals 15 residues. The V end lost 2 bases, the J end lost 2 bases, and 10 bases lay between the germline ends. The CDR3 DNA reads TGTGCCAGCAGCTTATCAGGGAGGCGCAATCAGCCCCAGCATTTT. Amino acids: CASSLSGRRNQPQHF. Full variable domain (outside the CDR3, taken from reference TRBV7-9 and TRBJ1-5): DTGVSQNPRHKITKRGQNVTFRCDPISEHNRLYWYRQTLGQGPEFLTYFQNEAQLEKSRLLSDRFSAERPKGSFSTLEIQRTEQGDSAMYLCASSLSGRRNQPQHFGDGTRLSIL.

The V call is TRBV28, the J call TRBJ2-7; TRBD2 aligns across 12 bases. J was trimmed by 0 bases and V by 4 bases; bases with no gene match: 7. Germline CDR1 MDHEN, CDR2 SYDVKM. The CDR3 length is 17 residues. The chain's CDR3 is CASSSWTSGKSSYEQYF. DNA for the CDR3: TGTGCCAGCAGTTCGTGGACTAGCGGGAAAAGCTCCTACGAGCAGTACTTC.

This clone was observed a handful of times. The chain couples TRBV7-8 to TRBJ2-7; maybe TRBD1 (6 bases). Trimming left V 1 base short and J 0 bases short, with 16 bases between. The germline gives CDR1 SGHVS, CDR2 FQNEAQ. This CDR3 has 17 amino acids. The CDR3 nucleotides read TGTGCCAGCAGCTTAGGAGGGCTCCAGGGGATCTCCTACGAGCAGTACTTC. This translates into CASSLGGLQGISYEQYF. The full variable domain, completed using reference TRBV7-8 and TRBJ2-7, is GAGVSQSPRYKVAKRGQDVALRCDPISGHVSLFWYQQALGQGPEFLTYFQNEAQLDKSGLPSDRFFAERPEGSVSTLKIQRTQQEDSAVYLCASSLGGLQGISYEQYFGPGTRLTVT.

The chain combines TRBV5-8 with TRBJ1-1; D unresolved. V dropped 0 bases and J dropped 1 base, with 10 bases sitting between them. CDR1 is SGHTS, CDR2 YDEGEE, per germline. The CDR3 runs 15 residues. CDR3 residues: CASSLVIPGNTEAFF. The CDR3 region has the DNA TGTGCCAGCAGCTTGGTTATTCCGGGGAACACTGAAGCTTTCTTT.